The 19 T cell receptor beta chains below were found in one sample sequenced in a study of cytomegalovirus exposure and HLA in healthy donors. The PCR was carried out with 60 Vbeta primers and 13 Jbeta primers. Generated by immunoSEQ multiplex PCR, the TCRdb table keeps only in-frame clones and is missing some. The top ten hold about 0.93% of the sample, which has about 160,000 clones, around 90% seen once. The material sequenced was PBMCs. These receptors were taken from a young woman in good health and CMV-seronegative.

This clone was seen once. The rearrangement uses TRBV19 and TRBJ2-2, with D possibly matching TRBD2 (6 bases). Germline lookup yields CDR1 LNHDA and CDR2 SQIVND (reference sequence). Trimming pared 1 base from V and 7 bases from J, leaving 10 bases between. The CDR3 is 14 amino acids. The CDR3 here is CASSIGGRNGELFF. CDR3 nucleotide sequence: TGTGCCAGTAGTATAGGAGGGAGGAACGGGGAGCTGTTTTTT.

V gene TRBV6-1 combines with J gene TRBJ1-4; unclear D gene. The CDR3 runs 13 residues. Trimming stripped 5 bases from V and 0 bases from J, with 4 bases between. The germline V gene encodes CDR1 MNHNS and CDR2 SASEGT. The CDR3 region has the DNA TGTGCCAGCAGTCGAGCAACTAATGAAAAACTGTTTTTT. Encoded protein: CASSRATNEKLFF.

The chain has TRBV6-1 and TRBJ2-7; 10 positions agree with TRBD1. This CDR3 is built from 15 residues. V was pared by 7 bases and J by 5 bases, with 11 bases of the junction left unmatched. Germline V gives CDR1 MNHNS, CDR2 SASEGT. The CDR3 protein is CASKRTGTGDNEQYF. The CDR3 DNA follows: TGTGCCAGCAAACGCACCGGGACAGGGGACAACGAGCAGTACTTC.

The rearrangement uses TRBV5-1 and TRBJ1-3; D unclear. Germline values: CDR1 SGHRS, CDR2 YFSETQ. The CDR3 runs 15 residues. V lost 3 bases and J 0 bases, leaving 10 bases between the germline ends. The CDR3 sequence is CASSSGRGSGNTIYF. CDR3 nucleotide sequence: TGCGCCAGCAGCTCCGGACGGGGCTCTGGAAACACCATATATTTT.

The chain combines TRBV9 with TRBJ2-3; D might be TRBD1 (7 bases). The CDR3 sequence is 17 residues long. From germline, CDR1 is SGDLS and CDR2 YYNGEE. The V gene lost 0 bases and the J gene lost 1 base, with 15 bases spanning the gap. The CDR3 region is CASSVGAGGYGTDTQYF. CDR3 in DNA: TGTGCCAGCAGCGTAGGGGCAGGGGGGTATGGCACAGATACGCAGTATTTT.

This chain connects TRBV5-4 to TRBJ2-1; 9 nucleotides match TRBD2. CDR1 SGHNT and CDR2 YYREEE come from the germline V gene (reference sequence). CDR3 length equals 15 residues. Trimming removed 0 bases from V and 6 bases from J; junction bases left unmatched: 4. The CDR3 loop reads CASSLGGGAVNEQFF. CDR3 nucleotides: TGTGCCAGCAGCTTGGGCGGGGGGGCAGTCAATGAGCAGTTCTTC. The entire variable domain, with the rest obtained from reference TRBV5-4 and TRBJ2-1, is as follows: ETGVTQSPTHLIKTRGQQVTLRCSSQSGHNTVSWYQQALGQGPQFIFQYYREEENGRGNFPPRFSGLQFPNYSSELNVNALELDDSALYLCASSLGGGAVNEQFFGPGTRLTVL.

This rearrangement joins TRBV28 to TRBJ1-6; possibly TRBD1 for D (6 bases). This CDR3 region has 15 residues. Deletions cut 5 bases from V and 3 bases from J, with 11 bases between. Germline CDR1 and CDR2: MDHEN and SYDVKM. The CDR3: CASSPGQLYNSPLHF. The CDR3 DNA reads as TGTGCCAGCAGTCCCGGACAGCTCTATAATTCACCCCTCCACTTT.

The chain employs TRBV7-2 and TRBJ1-6; 10 nucleotides agree with TRBD1. Germline V gene lookup returns CDR1 SGHTA and CDR2 FQGNSA. Trimming took 5 bases from V and 0 from J; bases not matched to a gene: 4. The CDR3 is 17 residues long. The CDR3 DNA is TGTGCCAGCAGCCGGGGACAGGGGCCCTCCTATAATTCACCCCTCCACTTT. It specifies CASSRGQGPSYNSPLHF.

Concerning this clone: A junction boundary mismatches the germline segment, possibly from a read error. The chain is built from TRBV7-9 and TRBJ1-4; D not certain. CDR1 SEHNR and CDR2 FQNEAQ come from the germline V gene (reference sequence). There are 15 residues in the CDR3. The CDR3 coding sequence is TGTGCCAGCAACTTAGCTGGAGGACCTAATGAAAAACTGTTTTTT. Protein: CASNLAGGPNEKLFF.

This chain uses TRBV6-6 with TRBJ2-2; no definite D call. Trimming left V 4 bases short and J 9 bases short, with 12 bases between. CDR1 is MNHNY and CDR2 is SVGAGI in the germline V gene (reference sequence). This CDR3 has 13 amino acids. The DNA for the CDR3 is TGTGCCAGCAGTTCTTACGGAGCTCGGGAGCTGTTTTTT. It is translated as CASSSYGARELFF.

This clone was picked up a small number of times. The J gene is TRBJ2-7, the V gene TRBV11-2, with D unresolved. Trimming stripped 1 base from V and 7 bases from J, with 11 bases between. The CDR3 extends over 13 amino acids. The germline CDR1 and CDR2 sequences are SGHAT and FQNNGV. CDR3 amino acids: CASSLGALWEQYF. The CDR3 nucleotides read TGTGCCAGCAGCTTAGGGGCCCTCTGGGAGCAGTACTTC.

V is TRBV6-5 and J is TRBJ1-4, with D possibly being TRBD1 (6 bases). The CDR3 length is 14 residues. Germline CDR1 MNHEY, CDR2 SVGAGI. V was clipped by 4 bases and J by 7 bases, with 13 bases between them. CDR3 in amino acids: CASSFGGAGEKLFF. The CDR3 DNA reads TGTGCCAGCAGTTTTGGGGGCGCAGGTGAAAAACTGTTTTTT.

This clone showed up just a few times. The CDR3 loop reads CASSIDRDTEAFF. CDR3 in DNA: TGTGCCAGTAGTATAGACAGGGACACTGAAGCTTTCTTT. V gene TRBV19 combines with J gene TRBJ1-1; TRBD1 might be the D (5 bases). The CDR3 has 13 residues. Per the germline V gene, CDR1 is LNHDA and CDR2 is SQIVND (reference sequence). Trimming removed 0 bases from V and 3 bases from J, with 5 bases in between.

This chain links TRBV6-1 with TRBJ2-7; 7 bases agree with TRBD1. V dropped 2 bases and J dropped 1; count of bases not matched to a gene: 8. Germline-derived CDR1 and CDR2 are MNHNS and SASEGT. This CDR3 spans 16 amino acids. CDR3 region: CASSEPPGQRSYEQYF. CDR3 nucleotides: TGTGCCAGCAGTGAACCCCCGGGACAGAGATCCTACGAGCAGTACTTC.

CDR3 sequence reads: CASMDTYSNQPQHF. CDR3 bases: TGTGCCAGCATGGACACTTATAGCAATCAGCCCCAGCATTTT. This chain joins TRBV6-6 and TRBJ1-5; D might be TRBD1 (5 bases). This CDR3 comprises 14 residues. V was pared by 7 bases and J by 0 bases, with 10 bases between. The germline CDR1 and CDR2 sequences are MNHNY and SVGAGI (reference sequence).

J is TRBJ2-5 and V is TRBV4-3, with D maybe TRBD1 (6 bases). The CDR3 has 15 residues. Germline V gene data show CDR1 as LGHNA and CDR2 as YSLEER. V was cut by 4 bases and J by 5 bases, with 17 bases left in between. CDR3 coding DNA: TGCGCCAGCAGCCCCCAACAGGGAACGGGGGAGACCCAGTACTTC. Translating gives CASSPQQGTGETQYF.

The chain joins TRBV29-1 to TRBJ1-2; 9 bases align to TRBD1. The V segment lost 3 bases and the J segment 4 bases; nucleotides outside the gene matches: 0. The CDR3 consists of 12 residues. The V gene's germline CDR1 is SQVTM and CDR2 ANQGSEA. CDR3 region: CSVETGGYGYTF. The CDR3 nucleotides are TGCAGCGTTGAGACAGGGGGCTATGGCTACACCTTC.

The genes are TRBV2 and TRBJ1-2; no reliable D call. The CDR3 length is 16 residues. The germline V gene has CDR1 SNHLY and CDR2 FYNNEI. The V end lost 4 bases, the J end lost 8 bases, and 23 bases lay between the germline ends. CDR3 nucleotide sequence: TGTGCCAGCAGTGTAGCCGAAAGGACGGCACGGGGAGGCTACACCTTC. It yields the protein CASSVAERTARGGYTF.

CDR3 protein: CASSLVRRGTGGTYEQYF. The CDR3 DNA follows: TGTGCCAGCAGCTTGGTTCGGCGAGGGACAGGCGGGACATACGAGCAGTACTTC. J is TRBJ2-7 and V is TRBV5-5, with 8 bases lining up with TRBD1. The length of the CDR3 is 18 residues. Germline CDR1 is SGHKS and CDR2 is YYEKEE (reference sequence). V was clipped by 0 bases and J by 4 bases; unmatched bases: 15.